Below, 14 T cell receptor beta chains from the same sample are listed, as sequenced in a study of blood T cells in healthy people across ages. Combining a sample-barcoded 5' primer with a J-beta primer mix, a second PCR ran for roughly 7 to 12 cycles. Using its own MiXCR run on the 5' RACE reads, TCRdb lists one record per CDR3 protein. The sample lists about 800,000 distinct CDR3 sequences, over 45% occurring once. The sequenced sample consisted of blood. The receptors derive from a man younger than 40 in good health.

V gene TRBV20-1 combines with J gene TRBJ2-5; 10 nucleotides match TRBD2. This CDR3 comprises 14 residues. Germline values: CDR1 DFQATT, CDR2 SNEGSKA (reference sequence). The trim removed 6 bases at V and 4 bases at J, leaving 8 bases unmatched. CDR3 bases: TGCAGTGCCCTCCTAGCGGGAGTACGAGAGACCCAGTACTTC. Residues: CSALLAGVRETQYF.

This clonotype came up many times. V and J are TRBV20-1 and TRBJ2-7; D might be TRBD2 (5 bases). This CDR3 contains 14 residues. V was cut by 2 bases and J by 2 bases, with 13 bases left in between. CDR1 DFQATT and CDR2 SNEGSKA come from the germline V gene (reference sequence). CDR3 protein: CSARLSGRAYEQYF. The CDR3 DNA reads as TGCAGTGCTAGACTCAGCGGACGTGCCTACGAGCAGTACTTC.

The rearrangement uses TRBV29-1 and TRBJ2-7; D call uncertain. In germline, CDR1 is SQVTM, CDR2 ANQGSEA. The CDR3 runs 12 residues. V lost 6 bases and J 3 bases, leaving 12 bases between the germline ends. CDR3 DNA: TGCAGCGTCGGGCCGAAGGGCTACGAGCAGTACTTC. Translation: CSVGPKGYEQYF.

This chain connects TRBV11-2 to TRBJ1-2; 9 positions match TRBD1. CDR1 SGHAT and CDR2 FQNNGV come from the germline V gene. After removal of 6 bases from V and 8 bases from J, the junction contained 13 bases not matched to a gene. The CDR3 contains 15 residues. The CDR3 sequence: CASSNLDRGNSGYTF. The CDR3 DNA follows: TGTGCCAGCAGTAACCTCGACAGGGGGAATAGCGGCTACACCTTC.

This clonotype turned up a few times. The V gene is TRBV20-1, the J gene TRBJ2-1; 14 bases agree with TRBD2. The CDR3 has 16 amino acids. CDR1 is DFQATT and CDR2 is SNEGSKA in the germline V gene (reference sequence). J gave up 5 bases and V 1 base, and 4 bases lay outside the gene matches. The CDR3 nucleotides are TGCAGTGCTAGAGGACTAGCGGGGGGGCCCCACAATGAGCAGTTCTTC. This encodes CSARGLAGGPHNEQFF.

This clonotype was detected only a few times. The J gene is TRBJ2-5, the V gene TRBV6-5, with 8 nucleotides matching TRBD1. The assigned J gene may be wrong: the sequence end matches TRBJ2-7 better. CDR3 length equals 13 residues. Per germline, CDR1 MNHEY and CDR2 SVGAGI. The chain's CDR3 is CASRPDRGYEQYF. The CDR3, as DNA: TGTGCCAGCAGGCCTGACAGGGGCTACGAGCAGTACTTC.

The V gene is TRBV5-1, the J gene TRBJ1-6, with D possibly TRBD1 on 6 matching bases. In germline, CDR1 is SGHRS, CDR2 YFSETQ. The CDR3 loop spans 14 amino acids. V lost 4 bases and J lost 8, with 13 bases in between. CDR3 DNA: TGCGCCAGCAGCCCAGGGGAGAAACATTCACCCCTCCACTTT. The encoded protein is CASSPGEKHSPLHF.

A few counts support this clonotype. J is TRBJ2-1 and V is TRBV5-1, with 10 bases matching TRBD2. CDR3 length: 16 residues. CDR1 SGHRS and CDR2 YFSETQ come from the germline V gene. V shed 2 bases, J shed 5 bases, and the junction held 7 bases outside the gene matches. The CDR3 loop reads CASSFESGRVDNEQFF. CDR3 nucleotides: TGCGCCAGCAGCTTTGAGAGCGGGAGGGTCGACAATGAGCAGTTCTTC. Full variable domain (remainder filled in from reference TRBV5-1 and TRBJ2-1): KAGVTQTPRYLIKTRGQQVTLSCSPISGHRSVSWYQQTPGQGLQFLFEYFSETQRNKGNFPGRFSGRQFSNSRSEMNVSTLELGDSALYLCASSFESGRVDNEQFFGPGTRLTVL.

The rearrangement links TRBV20-1 to TRBJ1-2; D call uncertain. The CDR3 runs to 8 residues. V lost 7 bases and J lost 8, with 5 bases in between. Germline V gene lookup returns CDR1 DFQATT and CDR2 SNEGSKA (reference sequence). In DNA form, the CDR3 reads TGCAGTGTCCGGGGCTACACCTTC. Translated, it gives CSVRGYTF.

CDR3 loop: CATSRVRTEAYEQYF. CDR3 in DNA: TGTGCCACCAGCAGAGTCAGGACAGAGGCCTACGAGCAGTACTTC. This rearrangement joins TRBV15 to TRBJ2-7; possibly TRBD1 for D (6 bases). Germline-derived CDR1 and CDR2 are LNHNV and YYDKDF (reference sequence). Trimming removed 1 base at V and 2 bases at J, with 12 bases between. The CDR3 is 15 amino acids. The whole variable domain, filled in from reference TRBV15 and TRBJ2-7, reads DAMVIQNPRYQVTQFGKPVTLSCSQTLNHNVMYWYQQKSSQAPKLLFHYYDKDFNNEADTPDNFQSRRPNTSFCFLDIRSPGLGDTAMYLCATSRVRTEAYEQYFGPGTRLTVT.

The V gene is TRBV4-1, the J gene TRBJ1-1; no reliable D call. This CDR3 is 15 amino acids long. The germline gives CDR1 MGHRA, CDR2 YSYEKL. Trimming took 1 base from V and 11 from J, leaving 20 bases between them. CDR3 sequence (DNA): TGCGCCAGCAGCCAAGCACAGAAGCCCGGCCTGGGTGCTTTCTTT. Translated, it gives CASSQAQKPGLGAFF.

A word on this clonotype: A much larger clone is a single base away; this may be a read error. The V and J genes are TRBV20-1 and TRBJ2-1; D remains ambiguous. The end of the DNA fits TRBJ2-7 better, so the J call may be wrong. CDR1 is DFQATT, CDR2 SNEGSKA, per germline (reference sequence). This CDR3 contains 15 residues. DNA for the CDR3: TGCAGTGCTAGAGATTTAGCCAACCCCTACAATGAGCAGTACTTC. It yields the protein CSARDLANPYNEQYF.

Notes on this clonotype: This may come from a read error, since a much larger clone is one base off. V is TRBV21-1 and J is TRBJ2-5; TRBD2, the table's D call, lacks a check against the DNA. TRBV21-1 is a recognized pseudogene. The CDR3 spans 16 residues. The CDR3 region has the DNA TGTGCCAGCAGCAAAGAGTCTAGGGCAGTCCAAGAGACCCAGTACTTC. Translation: CASSKESRAVQETQYF.

This chain links TRBV29-1 with TRBJ2-4; D possibly corresponds to TRBD1 (5 bases). The better agreement between TRBJ2-7 and the DNA end casts doubt on the J call. The germline V gene encodes CDR1 SQVTM and CDR2 ANQGSEA. This CDR3 is built from 15 residues. DNA of the CDR3: TGCAGCGTTGCCCCCTTAGGGGTCACCTCCGGCGAGCAGTACTTC. Protein sequence: CSVAPLGVTSGEQYF.